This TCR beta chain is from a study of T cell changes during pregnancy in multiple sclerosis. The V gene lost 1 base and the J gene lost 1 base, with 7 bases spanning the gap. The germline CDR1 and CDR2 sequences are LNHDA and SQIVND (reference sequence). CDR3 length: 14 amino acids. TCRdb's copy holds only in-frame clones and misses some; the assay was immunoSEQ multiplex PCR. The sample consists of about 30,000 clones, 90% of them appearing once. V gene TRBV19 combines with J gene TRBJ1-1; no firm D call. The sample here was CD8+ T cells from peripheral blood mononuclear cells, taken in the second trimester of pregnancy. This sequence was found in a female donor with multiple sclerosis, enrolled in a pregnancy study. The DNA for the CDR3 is TGTGCCAGTAGTATAGCAACTGAGAACACTGAAGCTTTCTTT. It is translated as CASSIATENTEAFF.